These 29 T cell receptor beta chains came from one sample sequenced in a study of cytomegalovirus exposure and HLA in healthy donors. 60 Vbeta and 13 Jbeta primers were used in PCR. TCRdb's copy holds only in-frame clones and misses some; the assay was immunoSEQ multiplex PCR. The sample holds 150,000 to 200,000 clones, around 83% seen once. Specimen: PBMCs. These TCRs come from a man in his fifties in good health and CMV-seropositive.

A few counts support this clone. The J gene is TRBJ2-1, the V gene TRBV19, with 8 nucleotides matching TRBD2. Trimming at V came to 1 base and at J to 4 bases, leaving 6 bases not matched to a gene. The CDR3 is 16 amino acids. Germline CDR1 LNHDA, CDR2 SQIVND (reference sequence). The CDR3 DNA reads TGTGCCAGTAGTATAGTTGCGGGAGGCGGGTACAATGAGCAGTTCTTC. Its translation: CASSIVAGGGYNEQFF.

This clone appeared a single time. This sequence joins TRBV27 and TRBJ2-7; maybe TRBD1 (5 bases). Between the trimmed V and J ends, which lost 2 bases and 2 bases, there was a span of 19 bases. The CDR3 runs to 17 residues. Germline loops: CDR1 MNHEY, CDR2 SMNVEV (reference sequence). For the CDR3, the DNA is TGTGCCAGCAGTTTACACATACCCGGGCAGGGCCCCTACGAGCAGTACTTC. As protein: CASSLHIPGQGPYEQYF.

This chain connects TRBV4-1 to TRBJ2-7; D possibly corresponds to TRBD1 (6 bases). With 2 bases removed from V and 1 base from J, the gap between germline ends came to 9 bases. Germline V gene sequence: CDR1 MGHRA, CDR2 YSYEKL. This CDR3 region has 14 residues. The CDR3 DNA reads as TGCGCCAGCAGCCAAAACACAGGGTCCTACGAGCAGTACTTC. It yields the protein CASSQNTGSYEQYF.

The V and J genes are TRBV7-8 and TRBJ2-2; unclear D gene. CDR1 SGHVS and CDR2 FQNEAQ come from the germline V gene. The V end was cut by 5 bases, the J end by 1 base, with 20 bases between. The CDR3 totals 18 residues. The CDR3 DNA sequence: TGTGCCAGCAGCGCATACGCCGCATCAAAACTGAACACCGGGGAGCTGTTTTTT. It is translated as CASSAYAASKLNTGELFF.

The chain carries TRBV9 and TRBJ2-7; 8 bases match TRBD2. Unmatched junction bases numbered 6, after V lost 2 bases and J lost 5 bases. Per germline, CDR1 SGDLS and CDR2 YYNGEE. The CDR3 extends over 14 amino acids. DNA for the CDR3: TGTGCCAGCAGCGTTAGCGGGATCACCCACGAGCAGTACTTC. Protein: CASSVSGITHEQYF.

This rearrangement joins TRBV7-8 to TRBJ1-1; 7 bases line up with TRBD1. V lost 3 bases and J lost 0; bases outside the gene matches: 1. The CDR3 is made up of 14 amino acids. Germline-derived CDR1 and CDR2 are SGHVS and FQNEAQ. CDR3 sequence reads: CASSLGQMNTEAFF. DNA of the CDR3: TGTGCCAGCAGCTTGGGACAGATGAACACTGAAGCTTTCTTT.

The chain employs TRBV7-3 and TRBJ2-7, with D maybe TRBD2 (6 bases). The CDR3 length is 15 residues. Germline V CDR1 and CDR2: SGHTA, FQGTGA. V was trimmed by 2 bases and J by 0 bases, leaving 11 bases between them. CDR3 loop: CASSLLAPSSYEQYF. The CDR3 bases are TGTGCCAGCAGCTTACTAGCGCCGAGCTCCTACGAGCAGTACTTC.

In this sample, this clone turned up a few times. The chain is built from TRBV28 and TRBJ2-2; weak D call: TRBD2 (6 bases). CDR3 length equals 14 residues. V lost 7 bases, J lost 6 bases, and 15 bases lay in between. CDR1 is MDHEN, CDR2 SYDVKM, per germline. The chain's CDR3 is CASTRRGTAGELFF. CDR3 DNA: TGTGCCAGCACCCGGAGGGGTACCGCCGGGGAGCTGTTTTTT. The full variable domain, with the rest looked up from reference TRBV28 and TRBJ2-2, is DVKVTQSSRYLVKRTGEKVFLECVQDMDHENMFWYRQDPGLGLRLIYFSYDVKMKEKGDIPEGYSVSREKKERFSLILESASTNQTSMYLCASTRRGTAGELFFGEGSRLTVL.

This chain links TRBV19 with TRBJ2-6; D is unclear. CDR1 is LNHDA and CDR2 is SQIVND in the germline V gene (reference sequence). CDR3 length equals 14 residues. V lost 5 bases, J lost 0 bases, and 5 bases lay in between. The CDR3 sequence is CASSPSSGANVLTF. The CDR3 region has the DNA TGTGCCAGTAGTCCTAGCTCTGGGGCCAACGTCCTGACTTTC.

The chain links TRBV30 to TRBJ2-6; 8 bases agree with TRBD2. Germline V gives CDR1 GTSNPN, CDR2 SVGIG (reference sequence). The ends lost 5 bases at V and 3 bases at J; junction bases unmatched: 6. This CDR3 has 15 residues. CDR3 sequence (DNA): TGTGCCTGGTCATTCGCGGGGGGTGGGGCCAACGTCCTGACTTTC. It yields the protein CAWSFAGGGANVLTF.

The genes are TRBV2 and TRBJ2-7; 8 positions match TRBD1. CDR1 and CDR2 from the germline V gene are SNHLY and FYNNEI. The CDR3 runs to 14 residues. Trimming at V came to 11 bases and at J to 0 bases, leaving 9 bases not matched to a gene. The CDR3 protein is CAGTSGQGSYEQYF. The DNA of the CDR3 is TGTGCCGGCACCTCCGGACAGGGCTCCTACGAGCAGTACTTC. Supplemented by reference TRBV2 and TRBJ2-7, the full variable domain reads EPEVTQTPSHQVTQMGQEVILRCVPISNHLYFYWYRQILGQKVEFLVSFYNNEISEKSEIFDDQFSVERPDGSNFTLKIRSTKLEDSAMYFCAGTSGQGSYEQYFGPGTRLTVT.

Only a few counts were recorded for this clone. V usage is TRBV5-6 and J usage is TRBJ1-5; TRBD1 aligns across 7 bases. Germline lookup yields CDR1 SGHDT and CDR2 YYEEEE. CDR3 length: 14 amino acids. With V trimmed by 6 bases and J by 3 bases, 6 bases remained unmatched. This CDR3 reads CASTRQGYNQPQHF. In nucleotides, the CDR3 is TGTGCCAGCACAAGACAGGGTTACAATCAGCCCCAGCATTTT.

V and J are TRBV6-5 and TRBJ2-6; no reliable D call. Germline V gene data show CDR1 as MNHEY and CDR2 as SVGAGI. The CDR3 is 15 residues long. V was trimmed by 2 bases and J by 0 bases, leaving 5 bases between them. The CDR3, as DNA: TGTGCCAGCAGTTACGGGCCCTCTGGGGCCAACGTCCTGACTTTC. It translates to CASSYGPSGANVLTF.

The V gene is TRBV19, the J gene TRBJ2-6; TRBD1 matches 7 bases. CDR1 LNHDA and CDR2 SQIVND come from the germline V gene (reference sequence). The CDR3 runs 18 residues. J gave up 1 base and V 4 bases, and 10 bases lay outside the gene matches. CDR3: CASSKPKGARSGANVLTF. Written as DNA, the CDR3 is TGTGCCAGTAGTAAGCCGAAGGGGGCGAGGTCTGGGGCCAACGTCCTGACTTTC. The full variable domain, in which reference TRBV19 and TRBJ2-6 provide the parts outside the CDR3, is DGGITQSPKYLFRKEGQNVTLSCEQNLNHDAMYWYRQDPGQGLRLIYYSQIVNDFQKGDIAEGYSVSREKKESFPLTVTSAQKNPTAFYLCASSKPKGARSGANVLTFGAGSRLTVL.

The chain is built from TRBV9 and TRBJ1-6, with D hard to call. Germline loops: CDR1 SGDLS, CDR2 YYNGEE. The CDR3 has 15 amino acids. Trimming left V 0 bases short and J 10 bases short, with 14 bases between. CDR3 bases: TGTGCCAGCAGCGTAGGCCCCGGGAGGGAATCACCCCTCCACTTT. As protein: CASSVGPGRESPLHF.

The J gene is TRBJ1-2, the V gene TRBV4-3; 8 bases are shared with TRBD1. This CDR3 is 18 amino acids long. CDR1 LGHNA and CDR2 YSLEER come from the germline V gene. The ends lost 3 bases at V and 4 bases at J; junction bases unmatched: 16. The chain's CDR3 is CASSQEAGTGFSIYGYTF. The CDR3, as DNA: TGCGCCAGCAGCCAGGAGGCCGGGACAGGTTTTTCGATCTATGGCTACACCTTC.

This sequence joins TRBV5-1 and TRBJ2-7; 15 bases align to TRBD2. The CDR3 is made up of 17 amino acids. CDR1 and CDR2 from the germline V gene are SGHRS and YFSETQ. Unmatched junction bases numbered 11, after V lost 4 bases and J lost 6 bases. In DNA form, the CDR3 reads TGCGCCAGCAGCCTGGGACTAGCGGGAGGACACTTGATCGAGCAGTACTTC. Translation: CASSLGLAGGHLIEQYF.

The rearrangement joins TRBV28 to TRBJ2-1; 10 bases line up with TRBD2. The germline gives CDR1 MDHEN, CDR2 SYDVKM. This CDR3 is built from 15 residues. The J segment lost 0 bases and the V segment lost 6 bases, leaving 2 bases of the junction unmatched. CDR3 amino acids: CASRVAGGSYNEQFF. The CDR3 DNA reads TGTGCCAGCAGGGTAGCGGGAGGCTCCTACAATGAGCAGTTCTTC.

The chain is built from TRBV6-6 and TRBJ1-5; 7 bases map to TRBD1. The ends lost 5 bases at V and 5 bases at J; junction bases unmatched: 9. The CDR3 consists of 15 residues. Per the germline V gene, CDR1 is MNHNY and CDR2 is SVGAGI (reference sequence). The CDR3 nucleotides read TGTGCCAGCAGTGACGGGACAGATTTTGATCAGCCCCAGCATTTT. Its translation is CASSDGTDFDQPQHF.

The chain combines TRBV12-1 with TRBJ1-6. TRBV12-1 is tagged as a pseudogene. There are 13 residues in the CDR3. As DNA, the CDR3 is TGTGCCAGCAGCTCCTGGACTCCCGCACCCCTCCACTTT. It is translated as CASSSWTPAPLHF.

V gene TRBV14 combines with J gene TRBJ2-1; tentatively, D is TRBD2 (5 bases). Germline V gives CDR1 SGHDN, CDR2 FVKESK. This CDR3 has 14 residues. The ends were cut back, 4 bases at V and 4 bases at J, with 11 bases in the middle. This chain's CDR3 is CASSRGLFYNEQFF. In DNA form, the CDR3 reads TGTGCCAGCAGCCGTGGACTCTTTTACAATGAGCAGTTCTTC.

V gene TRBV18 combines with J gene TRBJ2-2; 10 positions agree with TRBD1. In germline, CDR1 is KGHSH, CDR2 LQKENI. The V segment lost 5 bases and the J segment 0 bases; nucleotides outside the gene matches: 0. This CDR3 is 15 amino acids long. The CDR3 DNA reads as TGTGCCAGCTCAGGGACAGGGGCGAACACCGGGGAGCTGTTTTTT. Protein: CASSGTGANTGELFF.

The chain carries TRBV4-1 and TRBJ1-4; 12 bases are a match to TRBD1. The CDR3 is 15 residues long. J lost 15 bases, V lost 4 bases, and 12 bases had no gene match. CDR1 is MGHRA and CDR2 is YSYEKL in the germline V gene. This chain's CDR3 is CASSPTTGQGARVFF. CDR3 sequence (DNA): TGCGCCAGCAGCCCTACCACGGGACAGGGGGCGCGGGTGTTTTTT.

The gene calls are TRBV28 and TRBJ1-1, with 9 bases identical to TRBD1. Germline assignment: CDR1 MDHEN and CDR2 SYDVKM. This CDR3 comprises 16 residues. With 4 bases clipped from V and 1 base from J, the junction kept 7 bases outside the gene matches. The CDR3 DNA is TGTGCCAGCAGTTCCCTAGGGACAGGGACGAACACTGAAGCTTTCTTT. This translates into CASSSLGTGTNTEAFF.

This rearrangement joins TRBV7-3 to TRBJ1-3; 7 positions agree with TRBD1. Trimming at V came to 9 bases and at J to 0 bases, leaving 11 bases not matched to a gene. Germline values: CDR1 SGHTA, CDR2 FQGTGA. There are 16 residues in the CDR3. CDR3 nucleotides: TGTGCCAGGGAACCGGGACAGCTTTACTCTGGAAACACCATATATTTT. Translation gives CAREPGQLYSGNTIYF.

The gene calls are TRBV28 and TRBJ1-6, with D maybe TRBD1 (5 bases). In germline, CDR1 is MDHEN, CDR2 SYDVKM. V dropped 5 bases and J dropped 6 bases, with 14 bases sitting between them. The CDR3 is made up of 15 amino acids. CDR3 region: CASSRWSQGNSPLHF. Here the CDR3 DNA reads TGTGCCAGCAGTCGGTGGTCCCAGGGTAATTCACCCCTCCACTTT.

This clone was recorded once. CDR3 sequence (DNA): TGCGCCAGCAGCTTGGGGCCCCGGTGGCAGGGGAGCACAGATACGCAGTATTTT. It encodes CASSLGPRWQGSTDTQYF. The chain has TRBV5-1 and TRBJ2-3; a weak D match, TRBD1 (6 bases). CDR1 is SGHRS, CDR2 YFSETQ, per germline. V was cut by 0 bases and J by 0 bases, with 17 bases left in between. This CDR3 is built from 18 residues.

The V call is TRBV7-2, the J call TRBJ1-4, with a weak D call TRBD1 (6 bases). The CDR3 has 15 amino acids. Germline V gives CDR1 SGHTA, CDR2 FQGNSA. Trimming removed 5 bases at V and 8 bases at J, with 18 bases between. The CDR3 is CASSASRGGGEKLFF. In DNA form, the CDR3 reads TGTGCCAGCAGCGCTAGCCGGGGGGGCGGAGAAAAACTGTTTTTT. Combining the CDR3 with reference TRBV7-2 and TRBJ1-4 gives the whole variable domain GAGVSQSPSNKVTEKGKDVELRCDPISGHTALYWYRQSLGQGLEFLIYFQGNSAPDKSGLPSDRFSAERTGGSVSTLTIQRTQQEDSAVYLCASSASRGGGEKLFFGSGTQLSVL.

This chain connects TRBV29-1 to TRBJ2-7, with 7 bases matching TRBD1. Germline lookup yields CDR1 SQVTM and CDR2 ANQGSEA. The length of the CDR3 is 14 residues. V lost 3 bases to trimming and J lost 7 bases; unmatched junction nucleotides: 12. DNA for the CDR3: TGCAGCGTTGAGAGTCGGGACAGTTTGGGGGAGCAGTACTTC. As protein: CSVESRDSLGEQYF.